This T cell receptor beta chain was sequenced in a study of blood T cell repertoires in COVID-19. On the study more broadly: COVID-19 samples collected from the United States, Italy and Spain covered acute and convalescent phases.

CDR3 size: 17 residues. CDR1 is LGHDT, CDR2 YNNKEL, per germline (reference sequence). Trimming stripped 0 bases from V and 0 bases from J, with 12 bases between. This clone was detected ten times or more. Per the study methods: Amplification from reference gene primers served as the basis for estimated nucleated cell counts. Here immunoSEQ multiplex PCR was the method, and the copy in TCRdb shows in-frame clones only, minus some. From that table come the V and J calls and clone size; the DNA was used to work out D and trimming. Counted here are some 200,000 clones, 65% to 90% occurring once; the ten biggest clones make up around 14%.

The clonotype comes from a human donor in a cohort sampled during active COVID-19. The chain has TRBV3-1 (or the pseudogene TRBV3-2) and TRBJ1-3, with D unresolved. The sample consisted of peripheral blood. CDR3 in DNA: TGTGCCAGCAGCCAAGATAGTCTAGGAAGCTCTGGAAACACCATATATTTT. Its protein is CASSQDSLGSSGNTIYF.